The T cell receptor beta chain described here comes from a study of identical twins. Regarding the study as a whole: Within twin pairs, the out-of-frame alpha sequences they shared showed excess low generation probability.

All donors were healthy Caucasians. TCRdb recomputed calls from the 5' RACE reads with MiXCR, one row per CDR3 protein. The data show about 690,000 distinct CDR3 sequences, with over 5% seen just once and around 1.9% held by the top ten. In this sample, this clonotype turned up a few times. Its specificity is not known. Material for sequencing was naive T cells sorted from blood. The receptor was derived from a man between 18 and 29 years old in good health.

In nucleotides, the CDR3 is TGTGCCAGCAGCCCACGGGGTAGCGGGAGCCTATATGAGCAGTTCTTC. Residues: CASSPRGSGSLYEQFF. The chain is built from TRBV7-2 and TRBJ2-1; TRBD2 aligns across 9 bases. From germline, CDR1 is SGHTA and CDR2 FQGNSA. The CDR3 sequence is 16 residues long. V trimming: 5 bases; J trimming: 8 bases; junction bases outside the gene matches: 13.